This entry lists 5 T cell receptor beta chains sequenced from one sample in a study of CD8 T cells in ankylosing spondylitis. General study results and limits: Characteristic, it appeared, of ankylosing spondylitis blood was a TCR beta motif of eight or nine highly homologous variants.

TCRdb reanalysed the 5' RACE reads using MiXCR and keeps one entry per CDR3 protein. The profile shows 800,000 to 900,000 distinct CDR3 sequences, over 9.5% of them singletons. No antigen is known for these receptors. The material sequenced was blood, either unsorted or a sorted T cell fraction (not recorded which). The source is a male donor with ankylosing spondylitis.

This clonotype was detected a few times. The rearrangement joins TRBV11-2 to TRBJ2-1; maybe TRBD1 (6 bases). CDR1 and CDR2 from the germline V gene are SGHAT and FQNNGV. The V gene lost 1 base and the J gene lost 7 bases, with 8 bases spanning the gap. This CDR3 region has 13 residues. The CDR3 reads CASSLGQVNEQFF. The CDR3 DNA sequence: TGTGCCAGCAGCTTAGGACAGGTGAATGAGCAGTTCTTC.

This clonotype showed up many times. The chain combines TRBV15 with TRBJ1-4; D is unclear. V dropped 5 bases and J dropped 7 bases, with 17 bases sitting between them. CDR3 length equals 15 residues. Germline lookup yields CDR1 LNHNV and CDR2 YYDKDF (reference sequence). The CDR3 coding sequence is TGTGCCACCAGCCGGGCTAATTCCATGGGTGAAAAACTGTTTTTT. This sequence encodes CATSRANSMGEKLFF. The full variable domain, rest sourced from reference TRBV15 and TRBJ1-4, is DAMVIQNPRYQVTQFGKPVTLSCSQTLNHNVMYWYQQKSSQAPKLLFHYYDKDFNNEADTPDNFQSRRPNTSFCFLDIRSPGLGDTAMYLCATSRANSMGEKLFFGSGTQLSVL.

This clonotype was counted ten times or more. The chain combines TRBV20-1 with TRBJ2-1; perhaps TRBD2 as D (6 bases). Germline CDR1 reads DFQATT; CDR2 reads SNEGSKA (reference sequence). V gave up 0 bases and J gave up 8 bases, with 17 bases separating them. The CDR3 totals 15 residues. Here the CDR3 reads CSARDYGGTEDEQFF. In nucleotides, the CDR3 is TGCAGTGCTAGAGATTACGGGGGAACTGAAGATGAGCAGTTCTTC.

This clonotype has just a few counts. V is TRBV12-3 or TRBV12-4 and J is TRBJ2-4; 7 nucleotides line up with TRBD2. The CDR3 runs to 16 residues. V was clipped by 7 bases and J by 0 bases; unmatched bases: 9. The CDR3 region has the DNA TGTGCCAGCACCGGGGGGTCCAAGATAGCCAAAAACATTCAGTACTTC. Its translation is CASTGGSKIAKNIQYF.

This clonotype was counted a few times. The V gene is TRBV4-3, the J gene TRBJ1-6; unclear D gene. The CDR3 has 14 amino acids. V was cut by 0 bases and J by 6 bases, with 6 bases left in between. Germline loops: CDR1 LGHNA, CDR2 YSLEER. CDR3 in amino acids: CASSQEGFNSPLHF. CDR3 DNA sequence: TGCGCCAGCAGCCAAGAGGGCTTTAATTCACCCCTCCACTTT.